Below are 12 T cell receptor beta chains sequenced from a single sample in a study of cytomegalovirus exposure and HLA in healthy donors. Profiled with immunoSEQ multiplex PCR; TCRdb holds only in-frame clones, not every one. The sample includes about 150,000 clones, approximately 94% of them seen just once. The sequenced material came from PBMCs. The receptors were sampled from a man aged 18-30 years in good health and CMV-seropositive.

This chain connects TRBV11-2 to TRBJ2-7; the D gene is possibly TRBD2 (6 bases). The CDR3 runs to 15 residues. The germline CDR1 and CDR2 sequences are SGHAT and FQNNGV. V dropped 3 bases and J dropped 6 bases, with 18 bases sitting between them. CDR3 DNA sequence: TGTGCCAGCAGCTTTTATCCAACACCCGGGAGCGAGCAGTACTTC. This gives the protein CASSFYPTPGSEQYF.

The chain is built from TRBV19 and TRBJ2-2, with a weak D call TRBD1 (6 bases). Germline CDR1 reads LNHDA; CDR2 reads SQIVND (reference sequence). The CDR3 has 16 amino acids. Trimming took 5 bases from V and 7 from J, leaving 20 bases between them. CDR3 DNA sequence: TGTGCCAGTAGTGCCTGGGGGCAGGGATATGGCGGGGAGCTGTTTTTT. Its protein is CASSAWGQGYGGELFF.

In DNA form, the CDR3 reads TGTGCCAGCAGCTTACAAGTGGGAGGCGAGCAGTACTTC. As protein: CASSLQVGGEQYF. J is TRBJ2-7 and V is TRBV7-2, with D tentatively TRBD2 (6 bases). This CDR3 is 13 amino acids long. Germline values: CDR1 SGHTA, CDR2 FQGNSA. V lost 2 bases and J lost 6, with 11 bases in between.

The chain links TRBV5-1 to TRBJ2-2, with 7 nucleotides matching TRBD2. This CDR3 has 16 amino acids. The V gene end was trimmed by 0 bases and the J gene end by 5 bases; junction bases not matched to a gene: 7. Per the germline V gene, CDR1 is SGHRS and CDR2 is YFSETQ. The CDR3 DNA reads TGCGCCAGCAGCTTGGGAACTAGCGCGAGGACCGGGGAGCTGTTTTTT. This translates into CASSLGTSARTGELFF.

This chain links TRBV28 with TRBJ2-7; 9 positions agree with TRBD2. J lost 1 base, V lost 5 bases, and 6 bases had no gene match. Germline V gene lookup returns CDR1 MDHEN and CDR2 SYDVKM. The CDR3 covers 15 residues. The CDR3 loop reads CASSPPSGISYEQYF. The CDR3 DNA sequence: TGTGCCAGCAGTCCACCTAGCGGGATATCCTACGAGCAGTACTTC.

This clone was detected once. The rearrangement links TRBV30 to TRBJ2-7; 12 positions agree with TRBD1. The J segment lost 5 bases and the V segment lost 5 bases, leaving 10 bases of the junction unmatched. This CDR3 spans 15 amino acids. Germline V gene sequence: CDR1 GTSNPN, CDR2 SVGIG (reference sequence). The CDR3 protein is CAWEGDRGRLDEQYF. The CDR3 DNA reads TGTGCCTGGGAAGGGGACAGGGGGCGTCTAGACGAGCAGTACTTC.

The chain is built from TRBV19 and TRBJ1-2; D is undetermined. Looked up from germline, CDR1 is LNHDA and CDR2 is SQIVND (reference sequence). The CDR3 contains 16 residues. The V end was cut by 3 bases, the J end by 6 bases, with 20 bases between. The CDR3 nucleotides are TGTGCCAGTAGTATGCGGCAGAAACTTTACGGCGATGGCTACACCTTC. It translates to CASSMRQKLYGDGYTF.

The rearrangement links TRBV5-1 to TRBJ2-7; 7 bases match TRBD2. The V gene end was trimmed by 5 bases and the J gene end by 9 bases; junction bases not matched to a gene: 14. Germline assignment: CDR1 SGHRS and CDR2 YFSETQ. CDR3 size: 14 residues. CDR3 loop: CASRPGLAAHGQYF. The CDR3 bases are TGCGCCAGCAGACCGGGGCTAGCGGCCCACGGGCAGTACTTC.

In DNA, the CDR3 is TGTGCCAGCAGAGGACAGGTCACCGGGGAGCTGTTTTTT. This sequence encodes CASRGQVTGELFF. This chain uses TRBV2 with TRBJ2-2, with 7 positions matching TRBD1. J lost 4 bases, V lost 6 bases, and 2 bases had no gene match. Looked up from germline, CDR1 is SNHLY and CDR2 is FYNNEI. The CDR3 is 13 amino acids.

The genes are TRBV5-4 and TRBJ2-3, with 7 bases matching TRBD2. This CDR3 region has 17 residues. Germline V gene lookup returns CDR1 SGHNT and CDR2 YYREEE (reference sequence). Losses at the gene ends were 3 bases for V and 3 bases for J; bases not matched to a gene: 13. The CDR3 region has the DNA TGTGCCAGCAGCTCGGGGGGAGGTGGTGGTTTGACAGATACGCAGTATTTT. Translation gives CASSSGGGGGLTDTQYF.

The rearrangement uses TRBV28 and TRBJ2-3; 8 nucleotides line up with TRBD2. The CDR3 length is 17 residues. V was pared by 5 bases and J by 1 base, with 11 bases of the junction left unmatched. Germline CDR1 reads MDHEN; CDR2 reads SYDVKM. The CDR3 loop is CASSQPGGRRGTDTQYF. The CDR3 coding sequence is TGTGCCAGCAGTCAGCCGGGCGGGAGGCGCGGCACAGATACGCAGTATTTT. Complete variable domain (other parts from reference TRBV28 and TRBJ2-3): DVKVTQSSRYLVKRTGEKVFLECVQDMDHENMFWYRQDPGLGLRLIYFSYDVKMKEKGDIPEGYSVSREKKERFSLILESASTNQTSMYLCASSQPGGRRGTDTQYFGPGTRLTVL.

CDR3 bases: TGTGCCAGCAGCTCTCAGGGGGCGCAGTACGAGCAGTACTTC. It is translated as CASSSQGAQYEQYF. The V gene is TRBV7-6, the J gene TRBJ2-7, with TRBD1 matching 8 bases. This CDR3 has 14 amino acids. The germline gives CDR1 SGHVS, CDR2 FNYEAQ. V was clipped by 4 bases and J by 4 bases; unmatched bases: 6.